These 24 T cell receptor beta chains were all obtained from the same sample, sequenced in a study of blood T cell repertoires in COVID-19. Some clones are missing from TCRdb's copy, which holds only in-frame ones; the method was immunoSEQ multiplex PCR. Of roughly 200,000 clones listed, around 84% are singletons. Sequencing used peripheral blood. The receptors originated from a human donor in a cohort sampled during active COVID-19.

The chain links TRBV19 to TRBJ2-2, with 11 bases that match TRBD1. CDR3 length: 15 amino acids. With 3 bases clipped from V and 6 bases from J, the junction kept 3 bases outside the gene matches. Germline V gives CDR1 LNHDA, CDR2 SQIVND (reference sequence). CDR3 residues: CASSIRTGGSGELFF. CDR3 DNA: TGTGCCAGTAGTATCCGGACAGGGGGCTCCGGGGAGCTGTTTTTT.

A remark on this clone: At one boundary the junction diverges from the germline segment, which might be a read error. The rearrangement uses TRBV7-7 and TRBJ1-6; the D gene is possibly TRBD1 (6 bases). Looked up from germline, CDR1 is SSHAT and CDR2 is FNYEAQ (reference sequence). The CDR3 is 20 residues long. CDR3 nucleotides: TGTGCTAGCAGCGCTGTAAACTCACAGGGACGCGGGGGTTATAATTCACCCCTCCACTTT. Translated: CASSAVNSQGRGGYNSPLHF.

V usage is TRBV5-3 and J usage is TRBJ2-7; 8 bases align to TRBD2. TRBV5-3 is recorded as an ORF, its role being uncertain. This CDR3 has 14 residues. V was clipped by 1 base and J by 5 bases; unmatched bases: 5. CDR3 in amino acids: CARSLMQLADEQYF. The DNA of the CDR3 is TGTGCCAGAAGCTTGATGCAACTAGCGGACGAGCAGTACTTC.

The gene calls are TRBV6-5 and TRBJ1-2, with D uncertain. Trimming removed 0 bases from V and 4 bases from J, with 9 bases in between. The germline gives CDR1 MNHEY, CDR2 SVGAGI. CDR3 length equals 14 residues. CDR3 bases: TGTGCCAGCAGTTACTCCGGCGGGAGCTATGGCTACACCTTC. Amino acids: CASSYSGGSYGYTF.

DNA for the CDR3: TGCGCCAGCAGCTCCGGGAGGGTGGTCGCCGGGGAGCTGTTTTTT. This sequence encodes CASSSGRVVAGELFF. The chain is built from TRBV5-1 and TRBJ2-2; 8 nucleotides match TRBD2. Germline values: CDR1 SGHRS, CDR2 YFSETQ. Losses at the gene ends were 3 bases for V and 6 bases for J; bases not matched to a gene: 7. This CDR3 contains 15 residues.

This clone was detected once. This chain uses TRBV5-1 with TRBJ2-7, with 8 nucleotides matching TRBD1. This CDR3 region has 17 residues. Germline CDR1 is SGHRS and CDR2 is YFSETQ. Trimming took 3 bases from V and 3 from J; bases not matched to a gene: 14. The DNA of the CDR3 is TGCGCCAGCAGCTCAGGACAGGGTTCGTCTCTTTTCTACGAGCAGTACGTC. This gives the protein CASSSGQGSSLFYEQYV.

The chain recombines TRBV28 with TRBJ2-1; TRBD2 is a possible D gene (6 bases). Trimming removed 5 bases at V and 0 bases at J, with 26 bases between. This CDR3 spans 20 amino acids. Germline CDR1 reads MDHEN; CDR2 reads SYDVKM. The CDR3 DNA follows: TGTGCCAGCAGTCCACTTTACCGGGACTTAACATCTAACTCCTACAATGAGCAGTTCTTC. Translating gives CASSPLYRDLTSNSYNEQFF.

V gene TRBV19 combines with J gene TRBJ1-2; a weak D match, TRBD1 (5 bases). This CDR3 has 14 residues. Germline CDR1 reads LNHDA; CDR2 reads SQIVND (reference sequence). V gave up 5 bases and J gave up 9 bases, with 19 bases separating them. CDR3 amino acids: CASSVGSSGRSYTF. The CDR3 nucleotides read TGTGCCAGTAGTGTTGGTTCGTCAGGGAGGAGCTACACCTTC.

CDR3 coding DNA: TGCAGCGTTGTGACTAGCGGGGGATCAGATACGCAGTATTTT. The encoded protein is CSVVTSGGSDTQYF. The chain links TRBV29-1 to TRBJ2-3; 12 nucleotides agree with TRBD2. The CDR3 totals 14 residues. J was trimmed by 4 bases and V by 4 bases; bases with no gene match: 3. Germline V gene data show CDR1 as SQVTM and CDR2 as ANQGSEA.

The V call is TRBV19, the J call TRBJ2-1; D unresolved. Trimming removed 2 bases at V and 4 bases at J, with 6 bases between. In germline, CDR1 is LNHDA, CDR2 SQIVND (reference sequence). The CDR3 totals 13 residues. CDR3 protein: CASSIQTYNEQFF. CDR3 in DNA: TGTGCCAGTAGTATACAAACTTACAATGAGCAGTTCTTC.

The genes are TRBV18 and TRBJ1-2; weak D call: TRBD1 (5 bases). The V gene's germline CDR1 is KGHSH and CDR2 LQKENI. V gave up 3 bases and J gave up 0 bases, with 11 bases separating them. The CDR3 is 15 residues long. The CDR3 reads CASSPGHPANYGYTF. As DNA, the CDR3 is TGTGCCAGCTCACCCGGACACCCTGCTAACTATGGCTACACCTTC.

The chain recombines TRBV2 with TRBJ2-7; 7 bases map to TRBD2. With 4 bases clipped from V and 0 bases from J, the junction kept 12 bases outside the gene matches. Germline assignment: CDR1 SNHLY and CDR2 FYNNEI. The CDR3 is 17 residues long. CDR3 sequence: CASSVNPRREVSYEQYF. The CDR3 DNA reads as TGTGCCAGCAGTGTTAATCCCCGCCGGGAGGTCTCCTACGAGCAGTACTTC.

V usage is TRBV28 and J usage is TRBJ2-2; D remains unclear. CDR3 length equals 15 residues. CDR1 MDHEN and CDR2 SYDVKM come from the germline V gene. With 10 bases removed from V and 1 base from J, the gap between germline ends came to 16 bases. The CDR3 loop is CATLRNRRNTGELFF. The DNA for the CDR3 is TGTGCCACCCTGCGGAATAGGAGGAACACCGGGGAGCTGTTTTTT.

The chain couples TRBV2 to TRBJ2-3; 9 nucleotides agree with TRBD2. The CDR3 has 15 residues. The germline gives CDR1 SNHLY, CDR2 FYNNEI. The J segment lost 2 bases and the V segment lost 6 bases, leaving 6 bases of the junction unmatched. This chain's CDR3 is CASSSLAGITDTQYF. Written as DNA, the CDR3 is TGTGCCAGCAGCAGTCTAGCGGGGATCACAGATACGCAGTATTTT. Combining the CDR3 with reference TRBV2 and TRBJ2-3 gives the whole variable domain EPEVTQTPSHQVTQMGQEVILRCVPISNHLYFYWYRQILGQKVEFLVSFYNNEISEKSEIFDDQFSVERPDGSNFTLKIRSTKLEDSAMYFCASSSLAGITDTQYFGPGTRLTVL.

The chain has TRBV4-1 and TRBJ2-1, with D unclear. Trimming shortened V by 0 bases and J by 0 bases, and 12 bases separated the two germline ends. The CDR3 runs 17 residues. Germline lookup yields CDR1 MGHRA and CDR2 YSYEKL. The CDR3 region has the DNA TGCGCCAGCAGCCAAGAATCTGCGGAAAGCTCCTACAATGAGCAGTTCTTC. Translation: CASSQESAESSYNEQFF.

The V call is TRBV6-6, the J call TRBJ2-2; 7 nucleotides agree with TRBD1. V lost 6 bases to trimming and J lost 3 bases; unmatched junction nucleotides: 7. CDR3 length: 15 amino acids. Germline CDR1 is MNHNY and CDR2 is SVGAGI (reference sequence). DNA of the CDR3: TGTGCCAGCAGCCAACAGGGGTTCTACACCGGGGAGCTGTTTTTT. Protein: CASSQQGFYTGELFF.

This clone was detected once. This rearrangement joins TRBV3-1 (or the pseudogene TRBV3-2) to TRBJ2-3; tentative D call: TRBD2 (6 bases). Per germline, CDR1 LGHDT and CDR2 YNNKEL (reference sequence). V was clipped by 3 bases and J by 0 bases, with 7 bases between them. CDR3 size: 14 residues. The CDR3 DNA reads TGTGCCAGCAGCCATAGCGGAAGCACAGATACGCAGTATTTT. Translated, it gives CASSHSGSTDTQYF.

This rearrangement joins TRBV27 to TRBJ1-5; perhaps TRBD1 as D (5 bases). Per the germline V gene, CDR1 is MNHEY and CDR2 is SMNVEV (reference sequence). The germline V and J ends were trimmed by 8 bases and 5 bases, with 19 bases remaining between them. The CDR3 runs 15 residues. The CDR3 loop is CASSGGDGKYQPQHF. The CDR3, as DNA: TGTGCCAGCTCGGGGGGAGACGGAAAGTATCAGCCCCAGCATTTT.

CDR3 DNA: TGTGCCAGCAGCTTCCCTAGCGGGAGCGGTGGGGAGCTGTTTTTT. Residues: CASSFPSGSGGELFF. This rearrangement joins TRBV5-5 to TRBJ2-2; 10 nucleotides agree with TRBD2. Trimming took 2 bases from V and 8 from J; bases not matched to a gene: 6. The CDR3 sequence is 15 residues long. Germline CDR1 reads SGHKS; CDR2 reads YYEKEE (reference sequence).

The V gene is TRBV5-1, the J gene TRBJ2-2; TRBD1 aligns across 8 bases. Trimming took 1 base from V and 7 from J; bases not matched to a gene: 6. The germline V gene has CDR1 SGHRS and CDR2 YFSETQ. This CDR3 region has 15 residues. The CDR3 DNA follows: TGCGCCAGCAGCTTGTCCCAGGGGGCTGTCGGGGAGCTGTTTTTT. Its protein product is CASSLSQGAVGELFF.

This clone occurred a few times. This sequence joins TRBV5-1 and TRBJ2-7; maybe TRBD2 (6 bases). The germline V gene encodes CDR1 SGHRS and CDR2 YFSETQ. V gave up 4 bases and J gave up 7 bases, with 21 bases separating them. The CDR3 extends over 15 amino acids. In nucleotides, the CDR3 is TGCGCCAGCAGCGAGGGAAGGACTATCGGTGGGGAGCAGTACGTC. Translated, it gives CASSEGRTIGGEQYV.

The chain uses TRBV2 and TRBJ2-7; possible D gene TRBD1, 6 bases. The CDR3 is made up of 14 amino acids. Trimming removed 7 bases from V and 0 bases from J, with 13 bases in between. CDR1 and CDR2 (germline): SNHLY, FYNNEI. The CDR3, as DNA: TGTGCCAGCAAAAGGGGGATCTCCTCCTACGAGCAGTACTTC. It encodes CASKRGISSYEQYF.

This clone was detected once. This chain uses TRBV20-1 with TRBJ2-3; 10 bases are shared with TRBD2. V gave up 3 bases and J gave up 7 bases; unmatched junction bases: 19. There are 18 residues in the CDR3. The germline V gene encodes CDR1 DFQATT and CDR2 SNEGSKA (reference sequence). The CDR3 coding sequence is TGCAGTGCTAGTCTCCGAAAGCCGCTAGCGGGAGTTAGTTATACGCAGTATTTT. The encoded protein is CSASLRKPLAGVSYTQYF.

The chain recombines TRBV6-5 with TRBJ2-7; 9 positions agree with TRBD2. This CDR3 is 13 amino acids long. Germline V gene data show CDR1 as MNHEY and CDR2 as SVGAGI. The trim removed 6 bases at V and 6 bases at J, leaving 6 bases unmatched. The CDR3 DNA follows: TGTGCCAGCAGGAGTAGCGGGAGCTTCGAGCAGTACTTC. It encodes CASRSSGSFEQYF.